The subject of this entry is one T cell receptor beta chain. Antigen specificity is unknown. Germline is not matched at one junction end, which may reflect a read error. A CD45RO/CCR7/CD25/CD127/CD95/CD27 panel sorted naive, central memory, regulatory and stem cell-like memory CD4+ cells. This entry is derived from a study of beta chain features in type 1 diabetes. Study summary: Healthy donors resembled patients in age, gender and cell yields.

Of the isolated RNA, all was reverse transcribed, and so the sequenced material was expressed TCRB transcripts. The protocol was immunoSEQ multiplex PCR, while the TCRdb copy is restricted to in-frame clones and leaves out a portion. The data hold under 350,000 clones, with roughly 8% observed a single time. Findings and limits, study-wide: The naive, central memory and Treg TCRB repertoires of patients appeared to be more similar to one another than those of healthy donors. Patients with type 1 diabetes showed fewer VDJ junction insertions and more deletions.

Germline values: CDR1 SEHNR, CDR2 FQNEAQ (reference sequence). This CDR3 is 14 amino acids long. Sequenced material: central memory CD4+ T cells from blood. The clonotype originates from a woman aged 18-29 years in good health. The chain combines TRBV7-9 with TRBJ2-5; D not resolved. CDR3 coding DNA: TGCGCCAGCAGCTTGGACCCTCTGACAGAGACCCAGTACTTC. As protein: CASSLDPLTETQYF.